Listed below are T cell receptor beta chains from one sample, sequenced in a study of CD8+ T cells in alopecia areata. Assay: immunoSEQ multiplex PCR; the TCRdb copy retains only in-frame clones and omits some. The repertoire holds roughly 150,000 clones, with around 55% as singletons. The material sequenced was CD4+ T cells sorted from blood. These receptors originate from a human donor in good health. The CDR3 runs from the conserved cysteine through the conserved F or W. Fields, in order: D gene, J gene, V gene, clone size, CDR3 length, CDR3 DNA, CDR3 protein. A D gene is named only where the DNA matches it firmly. Clone size appears in some rows only: once, few, many, or a class for an expanded clone.

D gene: -; J gene: TRBJ2-4; V gene: TRBV11-2; clone size: -; CDR3 length: 12; CDR3 DNA: TGTGCCAGCAGAGATTCTAGCGTCCATCAGTACTTC; CDR3 protein: CASRDSSVHQYF
D gene: TRBD1; J gene: TRBJ1-5; V gene: TRBV30; clone size: once; CDR3 length: 17; CDR3 DNA: TGTGCCTGGAGCTTCCCAGGGGGTGATAAAGGCAATCAGCCCCAGCATTTT; CDR3 protein: CAWSFPGGDKGNQPQHF
D gene: -; J gene: TRBJ2-1; V gene: TRBV4-1; clone size: -; CDR3 length: 14; CDR3 DNA: TGCGCCAGCAGCCAAGTAGGTCGGGGCGGGGAGCAGTTCTTC; CDR3 protein: CASSQVGRGGEQFF
D gene: -; J gene: TRBJ1-1; V gene: TRBV18; clone size: few; CDR3 length: 12; CDR3 DNA: TGTGCCAGCTCACCAGATGGGGTAGGAGCTTTCTTT; CDR3 protein: CASSPDGVGAFF
D gene: -; J gene: TRBJ2-7; V gene: TRBV28; clone size: -; CDR3 length: 15; CDR3 DNA: TGTGCCAGCAGTTCTCCCAGGGTCGGGTCCTACGAGCAGTACTTC; CDR3 protein: CASSSPRVGSYEQYF
D gene: -; J gene: TRBJ2-2; V gene: TRBV29-1; clone size: few; CDR3 length: 12; CDR3 DNA: TGCAGCTCGTCCTTTAGGACCGGGGAGCTGTTTTTT; CDR3 protein: CSSSFRTGELFF
D gene: -; J gene: TRBJ2-1; V gene: TRBV5-1; clone size: -; CDR3 length: 13; CDR3 DNA: TGCGCCAGCTCCCTGGCTGGGGGCGAGGGGCAGTTCTTC; CDR3 protein: CASSLAGGEGQFF
D gene: TRBD2; J gene: TRBJ2-7; V gene: TRBV11-2; clone size: once; CDR3 length: 14; CDR3 DNA: TGTGCCAGCAGCCCTCGGACTAGCGGGAGGGAGCAGTACTTC; CDR3 protein: CASSPRTSGREQYF
D gene: TRBD1; J gene: TRBJ1-1; V gene: TRBV7-9; clone size: -; CDR3 length: 14; CDR3 DNA: TGTGCCAGCAGCTTAAAGGGACAGGGCGCTGAAGCTTTCTTT; CDR3 protein: CASSLKGQGAEAFF
D gene: -; J gene: TRBJ2-3; V gene: TRBV15; clone size: -; CDR3 length: 16; CDR3 DNA: TGTGCCACCAGCAGAGTTTCGGGGGCTGGTACAGATACGCAGTATTTT; CDR3 protein: CATSRVSGAGTDTQYF
D gene: -; J gene: TRBJ1-5; V gene: TRBV6-5; clone size: -; CDR3 length: 13; CDR3 DNA: TGTGCCAGCAGTTACTCAAGCTATCAGCCCCAGCATTTT; CDR3 protein: CASSYSSYQPQHF
D gene: TRBD1; J gene: TRBJ1-2; V gene: TRBV5-1; clone size: -; CDR3 length: 16; CDR3 DNA: TGCGCCAGCAGCTTGGATGGACAGGGCCCTGACTATGGCTACACCTTC; CDR3 protein: CASSLDGQGPDYGYTF
D gene: -; J gene: TRBJ1-2; V gene: TRBV28; clone size: few; CDR3 length: 12; CDR3 DNA: TGTGCCAGCAGGATTAGGTTGGGCGGCTACACCTTC; CDR3 protein: CASRIRLGGYTF
D gene: -; J gene: TRBJ2-5; V gene: TRBV4-2; clone size: few; CDR3 length: 14; CDR3 DNA: TGTGCCAGCAGCCACGACCAATTCCAAGAGACCCAGTACTTC; CDR3 protein: CASSHDQFQETQYF
D gene: -; J gene: TRBJ1-2; V gene: TRBV29-1; clone size: -; CDR3 length: 15; CDR3 DNA: TGCAGCGTTGTACCCAGGCTTAGGAGTGAGAGTGGCTACACCTTC; CDR3 protein: CSVVPRLRSESGYTF
D gene: -; J gene: TRBJ1-2; V gene: TRBV6-6; clone size: -; CDR3 length: 12; CDR3 DNA: TGTGCCAGCAGTTCCCAGAGTGATGGCTACACCTTC; CDR3 protein: CASSSQSDGYTF
D gene: TRBD2; J gene: TRBJ2-1; V gene: TRBV7-3; clone size: -; CDR3 length: 21; CDR3 DNA: TGTGCCAGCAGCTTAGCCCCCTCTGGCCCTTGGGGGGGTAGCTCCTACAATGAGCAGTTCTTC; CDR3 protein: CASSLAPSGPWGGSSYNEQFF
D gene: -; J gene: TRBJ2-3; V gene: TRBV6-6; clone size: -; CDR3 length: 14; CDR3 DNA: TGTGCCAGCAGTTACTCAACTACCCAAGGTTCGCAGTATTTT; CDR3 protein: CASSYSTTQGSQYF
D gene: -; J gene: TRBJ1-1; V gene: TRBV30; clone size: -; CDR3 length: 18; CDR3 DNA: TGTGCCTGGAGTGTATGGGGAGTTGTCGGAGCCTTGAACACTGAAGCTTTCTTT; CDR3 protein: CAWSVWGVVGALNTEAFF
D gene: -; J gene: TRBJ2-1; V gene: TRBV6-5; clone size: -; CDR3 length: 14; CDR3 DNA: TGTGCCAGCAGGCGAAGAGACGCAAGCAATGAGCAGTTCTTC; CDR3 protein: CASRRRDASNEQFF
D gene: -; J gene: TRBJ1-1; V gene: TRBV2; clone size: -; CDR3 length: 10; CDR3 DNA: TGTGCCAGTTCCGGCCCGAGGGCTTTCTTT; CDR3 protein: CASSGPRAFF
D gene: -; J gene: TRBJ2-7; V gene: TRBV9; clone size: -; CDR3 length: 14; CDR3 DNA: TGTGCCAGCAGCGTCGGGGTGGAACCCTACGAGCAGTACTTC; CDR3 protein: CASSVGVEPYEQYF
D gene: -; J gene: TRBJ2-1; V gene: TRBV4-1; clone size: -; CDR3 length: 15; CDR3 DNA: TGCGCCAGCAGCCAAGTCTCCGCTCGGGTTGATGAGCAGTTCTTC; CDR3 protein: CASSQVSARVDEQFF
D gene: -; J gene: TRBJ1-2; V gene: TRBV29-1; clone size: few; CDR3 length: 13; CDR3 DNA: TGCAGCGTTGAACCGGGCGTAGGGTATGGCTACACCTTC; CDR3 protein: CSVEPGVGYGYTF
D gene: TRBD1; J gene: TRBJ2-3; V gene: TRBV9; clone size: -; CDR3 length: 15; CDR3 DNA: TGTGCCAGCAGCAGACCAGACAGGGTGACAGATACGCAGTATTTT; CDR3 protein: CASSRPDRVTDTQYF
D gene: -; J gene: TRBJ2-5; V gene: TRBV7-8; clone size: once; CDR3 length: 13; CDR3 DNA: TGTGCCAGCAGCCACATGGGGCGGGAGACCCAGTACTTC; CDR3 protein: CASSHMGRETQYF